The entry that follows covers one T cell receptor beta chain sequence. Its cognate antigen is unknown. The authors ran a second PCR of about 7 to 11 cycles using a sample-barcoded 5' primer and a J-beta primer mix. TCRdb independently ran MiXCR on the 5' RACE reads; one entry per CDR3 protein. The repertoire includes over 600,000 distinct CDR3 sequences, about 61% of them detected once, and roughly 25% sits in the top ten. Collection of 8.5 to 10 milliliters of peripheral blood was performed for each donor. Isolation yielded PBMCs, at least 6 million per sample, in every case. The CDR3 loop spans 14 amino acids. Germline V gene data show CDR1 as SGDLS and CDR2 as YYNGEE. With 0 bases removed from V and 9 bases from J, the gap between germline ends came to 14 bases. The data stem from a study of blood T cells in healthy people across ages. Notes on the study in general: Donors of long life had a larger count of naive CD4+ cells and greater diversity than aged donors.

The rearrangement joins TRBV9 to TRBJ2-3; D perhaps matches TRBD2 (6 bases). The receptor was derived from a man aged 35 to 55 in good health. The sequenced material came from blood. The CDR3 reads CASSVARAGTTQYF. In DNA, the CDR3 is TGTGCCAGCAGCGTAGCCCGGGCGGGGACGACGCAGTATTTT.